This T cell receptor beta chain was observed in a study of blood T cell repertoires in COVID-19 (dated by TCRdb to the early 2020s). About the study as a whole: Samples from collaborators originated in the United States, Italy and Spain and spanned both the acute and convalescent phases of COVID-19. HLA class I and class II types, where available, came from metadata supplied by the sample provider rather than from assay-based typing. A de-identified subject ID, COVID-19 status, age in years and sex were almost always included in the sample metadata. The samples were drawn from two sources: the first 160 participants of the ongoing ImmuneRACE study, and 1,254 subjects contributed by 6 global collaborators. The material from the prospective study consisted of cDNA or gDNA derived from T cells, B-cell-depleted T cells, or PBMCs. The repertoires were released in a freely available public database meant as a resource for research on the immune response to SARS-CoV-2. The dataset comprised deeply sampled blood TCRbeta repertoires from subjects exposed to, actively infected with, or recovered from COVID-19. Findings and caveats that apply to the study as a whole: How much clinical and demographic metadata was included differed by source and by participant, and the metadata was provided uncurated.

A distance of 18 bases separates the germline ends of V and J, which lose 6 bases and 4 bases respectively. Sequences MNHEY (CDR1) and SVGAGI (CDR2) are obtained from the germline V gene. Counted from cysteine to phenylalanine, this CDR3 has 15 amino acids. Only the CDR3 region is kept as DNA, spanning 45 bases read in frame from base 1. The immunoSEQ Assay, a bias-controlled multiplex PCR, was used to amplify TCRbeta CDR3 regions from genomic DNA. Per the source publication's procedure: Nucleated cell counts per sample were estimated from amplification of reference gene primers within the assay. To quantify the absolute abundance of each unique TCRbeta CDR3 rearrangement, sequence reads were collapsed and filtered. For each sample, productive Simpson clonality was calculated by taking the square root of Simpson's diversity index across productive rearrangements. Entries here come from immuneACCESS through TCRdb and include only in-frame sequences with V and J called. Some clones fail to appear in such tables; in the studies checked, an unresolved V gene covers under half of the shortfall, and the cause of the remainder is unknown. Clonal size and the V and J genes are those of that table, whereas D and trimming came from the DNA. In all, the sample holds 90,000 to 150,000 clones, and about 89% of those were seen once. The ten top clones hold approximately 19% of the sample.

The collaborating institutions used their own protocols to collect whole blood in K2EDTA tubes. Collaborator samples were shipped for TCRbeta analysis as frozen whole blood, isolated PBMCs, or DNA extracted from either sample type. In regard to this clone: It lacks a known antigen. No base qualities exist here, and no much larger clone lies one base off it.

The chain employs TRBV6-5 and TRBJ1-2; a weak D assignment points to TRBD1 (5 bases agree). This receptor was obtained from a human donor with acute or convalescent COVID-19. The donor label of this sample is uncertain. Sequencing used peripheral blood. The bases are TGTGCCAGCAGCCGGACACTCGGAGAGACCTATGGCTACACCTTC. Protein translation: CASSRTLGETYGYTF.